The clone carrying this T cell receptor (beta chain) was observed at least ten times. This record belongs to a study of T cells in Graves' hyperthyroidism and ophthalmopathy. Used for diagnoses were clinical symptoms, serum thyroxine and TRAb, thyroid ultrasound and orbital computed tomography. What was amplified from RNA transcripts were TCR beta CDR3 regions. Initially, a first-round RT-PCR of the TCR CDR3 employed the HTBI primer set. Using its own MiXCR run on the multiplex PCR reads, TCRdb lists one record per CDR3 protein. The table includes hundreds of thousands of distinct CDR3 sequences, 40% to 55% detected once. Sequenced: peripheral blood or thyroid tissue (not recorded which). This receptor was taken from an adult man with Graves' disease, either hyperthyroidism or ophthalmopathy (not recorded which).

This CDR3 is CASSLDEGLGQPQHF. The CDR3 nucleotides read TGTGCCAGCAGCCTAGACGAGGGGCTCGGTCAGCCCCAGCATTTT. This chain uses TRBV7-9 with TRBJ1-5; D possibly corresponds to TRBD1 (5 bases). Trimming cost V 5 bases and J 6 bases, with 17 bases left between them. The CDR3 sequence is 15 residues long. Germline-derived CDR1 and CDR2 are SEHNR and FQNEAQ (reference sequence).